This paragraph reports one T cell receptor (beta chain). The antigen is undetermined. Germline V CDR1 and CDR2: KGHSH, LQKENI. J lost 4 bases, V lost 1 base, and 4 bases had no gene match. The CDR3 consists of 15 residues. Using RNA template, CDR3s of TCR alpha and beta were amplified with iRepertoire arm-PCR. For one-step reverse transcription and amplification, 100-400 ng of tissue mRNA or PBMC total RNA was used. TCRdb re-analysed the multiplex PCR reads in MiXCR, keeping a single row per CDR3 protein. The sample holds over 130,000 distinct CDR3 sequences, approximately 40% seen once. The data were taken from a study of glioma-infiltrating T cells. Study-level results: Non-neoplastic patients had below-expected tissue-blood divergence, while all gliomas exceeded expectation. CDR3 overlap between tissue and blood was very small.

Input material: glioma tissue, nonneoplastic brain tissue, or PBMCs (not recorded which). The sequence was obtained from a human donor with low-grade glioma or glioblastoma, undergoing nonglioma brain surgery, or in good health (not recorded which). The chain joins TRBV18 to TRBJ2-7, with 10 bases fitting TRBD1. CDR3 residues: CASSPLGQGGYEQYF. The CDR3, as DNA: TGTGCCAGCTCACCACTTGGACAGGGGGGTTACGAGCAGTACTTC.